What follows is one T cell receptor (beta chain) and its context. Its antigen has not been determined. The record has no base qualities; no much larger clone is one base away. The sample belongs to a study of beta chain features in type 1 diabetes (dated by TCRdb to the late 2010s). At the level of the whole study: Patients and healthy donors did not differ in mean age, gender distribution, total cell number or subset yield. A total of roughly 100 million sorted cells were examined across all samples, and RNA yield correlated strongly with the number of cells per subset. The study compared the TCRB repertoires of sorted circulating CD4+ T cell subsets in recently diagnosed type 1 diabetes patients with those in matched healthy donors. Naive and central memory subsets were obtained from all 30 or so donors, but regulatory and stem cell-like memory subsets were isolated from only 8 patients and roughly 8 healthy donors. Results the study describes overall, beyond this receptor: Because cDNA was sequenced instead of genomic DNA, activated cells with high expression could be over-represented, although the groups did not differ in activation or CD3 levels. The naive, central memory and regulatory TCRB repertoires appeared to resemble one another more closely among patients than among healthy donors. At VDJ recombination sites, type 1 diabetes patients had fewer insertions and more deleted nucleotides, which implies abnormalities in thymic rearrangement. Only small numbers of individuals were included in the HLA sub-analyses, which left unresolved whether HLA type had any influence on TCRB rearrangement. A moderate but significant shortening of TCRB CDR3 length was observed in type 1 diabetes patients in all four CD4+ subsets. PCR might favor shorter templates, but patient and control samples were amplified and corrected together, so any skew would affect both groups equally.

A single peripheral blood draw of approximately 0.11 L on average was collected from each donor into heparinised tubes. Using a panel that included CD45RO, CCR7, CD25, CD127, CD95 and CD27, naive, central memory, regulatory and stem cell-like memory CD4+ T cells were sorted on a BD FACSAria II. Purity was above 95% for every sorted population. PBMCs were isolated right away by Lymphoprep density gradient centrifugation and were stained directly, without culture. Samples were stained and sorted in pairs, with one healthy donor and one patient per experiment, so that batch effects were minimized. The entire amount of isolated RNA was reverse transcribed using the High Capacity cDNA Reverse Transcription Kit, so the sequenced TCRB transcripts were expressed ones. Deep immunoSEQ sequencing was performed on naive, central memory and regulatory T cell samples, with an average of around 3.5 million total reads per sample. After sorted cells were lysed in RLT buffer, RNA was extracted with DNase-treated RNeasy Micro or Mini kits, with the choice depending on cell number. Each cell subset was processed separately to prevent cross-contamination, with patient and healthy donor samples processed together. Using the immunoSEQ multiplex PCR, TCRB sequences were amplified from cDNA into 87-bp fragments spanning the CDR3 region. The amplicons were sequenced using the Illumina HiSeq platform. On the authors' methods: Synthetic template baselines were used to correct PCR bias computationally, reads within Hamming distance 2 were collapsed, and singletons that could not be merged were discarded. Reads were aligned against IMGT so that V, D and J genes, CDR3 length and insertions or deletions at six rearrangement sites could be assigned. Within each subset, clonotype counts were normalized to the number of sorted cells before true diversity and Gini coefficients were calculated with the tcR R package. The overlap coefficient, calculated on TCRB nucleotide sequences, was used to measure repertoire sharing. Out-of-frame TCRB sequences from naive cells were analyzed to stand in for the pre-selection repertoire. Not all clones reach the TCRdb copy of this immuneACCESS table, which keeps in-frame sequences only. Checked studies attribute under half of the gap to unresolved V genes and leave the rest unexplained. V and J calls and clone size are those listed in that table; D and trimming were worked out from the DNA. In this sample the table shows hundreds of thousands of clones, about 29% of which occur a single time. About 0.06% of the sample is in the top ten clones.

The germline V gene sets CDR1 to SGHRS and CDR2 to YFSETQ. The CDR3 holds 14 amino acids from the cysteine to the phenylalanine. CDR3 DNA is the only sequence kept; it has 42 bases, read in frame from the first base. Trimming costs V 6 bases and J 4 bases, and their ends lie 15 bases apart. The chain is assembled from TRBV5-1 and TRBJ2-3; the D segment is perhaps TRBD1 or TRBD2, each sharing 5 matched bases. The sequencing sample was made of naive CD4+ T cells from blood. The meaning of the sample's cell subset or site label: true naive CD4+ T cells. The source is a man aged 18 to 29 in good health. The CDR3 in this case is CASKGTASSDTQYF. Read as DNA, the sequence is TGCGCCAGCAAGGGGACGGCCTCGTCAGATACGCAGTATTTT.